Described below is a single T cell receptor (beta chain) sequence and its context. Its matching antigen is unknown. The sample originates from a study of T cells in localized non-small cell lung cancer. General study points: In adjacent lung appeared a median approximately 61 of the top 100 tumor clones.

V lost 4 bases to trimming and J lost 7 bases, with 19 bases between them. Germline loops: CDR1 SGHVS, CDR2 FQNEAQ. The CDR3 totals 16 residues. Measured with immunoSEQ multiplex PCR; TCRdb has only the in-frame clones, and not every one. The sample has tens of thousands of clones, roughly 91% seen once; the top ten hold approximately 22%. This receptor was obtained from a woman aged 35-75 years with stage I squamous cell lung carcinoma. The starting material was peripheral blood, obtained before any cancer treatment. The chain carries TRBV7-8 and TRBJ1-4; D is unclear. This CDR3 reads CASSSNSSPGGEKLFF. DNA of the CDR3: TGTGCCAGCAGCTCAAACAGCTCACCCGGAGGTGAAAAACTGTTTTTT.